This T cell receptor (beta chain) was sequenced for a study of cytomegalovirus exposure and HLA in healthy donors. Amplification used 60 Vbeta primers and 13 Jbeta primers. Clones were read by immunoSEQ multiplex PCR, and TCRdb kept only the in-frame ones, dropping some. This sample has tens of thousands of clones, with approximately 74% found just once. Of note for this clone: As yet, its antigen is unknown.

Each donor's status was that of a healthy bone marrow donor. Study observations and caveats: A few V segments could not be told apart, such as TRBV6-2 and TRBV6-3, and were left out.

V trimming: 3 bases; J trimming: 4 bases; junction bases outside the gene matches: 7. CDR1 is SGHTS and CDR2 is YDEGEE in the germline V gene. The CDR3 sequence is 15 residues long. The TCR originated in a woman aged 45-60 years in good health and CMV-seropositive. Material: PBMCs. The rearrangement links TRBV5-8 to TRBJ1-2, with TRBD1 identical over 9 bases. The CDR3: CASSSRDRAFYGYTF. The CDR3 coding sequence is TGTGCCAGCAGCTCCCGGGACAGGGCCTTCTATGGCTACACCTTC. Using reference TRBV5-8 and TRBJ1-2 for the parts outside the CDR3, the full variable domain is EAGVTQSPTHLIKTRGQQATLRCSPISGHTSVYWYQQALGLGLQFLLWYDEGEERNRGNFPPRFSGRQFPNYSSELNVNALELEDSALYLCASSSRDRAFYGYTFGSGTRLTVV.